This TCR beta chain comes out of a study of T cell clonality in common variable immunodeficiency. Germline-derived CDR1 and CDR2 are SGHTA and FQGTGA. V gave up 5 bases and J gave up 0 bases; unmatched junction bases: 6. This CDR3 comprises 15 residues. This clone was found many times. The CDR3 end is not reached by the read, which stops 3 residues before it; the germline J gene fills it in. Produced via immunoSEQ multiplex PCR; TCRdb's table is partial and in-frame only. There are fewer than 75,000 clones in the sample, none observed a single time. The receptor's source is a person aged 18 to 75 in good health. The chain links TRBV7-3 to TRBJ2-5, with 7 bases matching TRBD1. The sequenced sample consisted of peripheral blood mononuclear cells. The CDR3 sequence is CASSASGQYQETQYF. The DNA read from the CDR3 is TGTGCCAGCAGCGCCTCGGGACAGTACCAAGAGACC.